The rows below give T cell receptor beta chains drawn from one sample of a study of blood T cell repertoires in COVID-19. Generated by immunoSEQ multiplex PCR, the TCRdb table keeps only in-frame clones and is missing some. The table has roughly 330,000 clones, over 70% seen once. The sequencing input was PBMCs or T cells enriched from blood (not recorded which). The receptor set was obtained from a man aged 30 to 39 who had recovered from COVID-19. Each CDR3 is given with its conserved first and last residue. Fields, in order: D gene, clone size, V gene, J gene, CDR3 protein, CDR3 DNA. The D gene is left open where the match is weak. Expanded clones get a size class; other rows say once, few or many, or leave the size out.

TRBD1	few	TRBV11-2	TRBJ2-7	CASSRGQDPPYEQYF	TGTGCCAGCAGCCGCGGACAGGATCCCCCCTACGAGCAGTACTTC
NA	NA	TRBV27	TRBJ2-7	CASSPPDREGYEQYF	TGTGCCAGCAGCCCCCCGGACAGAGAAGGCTACGAGCAGTACTTC
NA	NA	TRBV10-3	TRBJ2-3	CAIRQPTDTQYF	TGTGCCATCAGACAGCCCACAGATACGCAGTATTTT
NA	NA	TRBV12-3/TRBV12-4	TRBJ1-2	CASSLSSGGYTF	TGTGCCAGCAGTTTAAGCTCAGGGGGCTACACCTTC
NA	NA	TRBV5-1	TRBJ1-2	CASSLEGQGLGYTF	TGCGCCAGCAGCTTGGAGGGCCAGGGGTTAGGCTACACCTTC
NA	NA	TRBV27	TRBJ1-6	CASSPLGDNSPLHF	TGTGCCAGCAGTCCCCTAGGGGATAATTCACCCCTCCACTTT
TRBD1	NA	TRBV3-1/TRBV3-2	TRBJ1-3	CASSFNPGQGEVSGNTIYF	TGTGCCAGCAGCTTCAATCCGGGACAGGGGGAAGTTTCGGGAAACACCATATATTTT
NA	few	TRBV4-1	TRBJ2-3	CASSQDWEDRSKDTQYF	TGCGCCAGCAGCCAAGATTGGGAGGACAGGTCCAAAGATACGCAGTATTTT
TRBD1	NA	TRBV9	TRBJ2-2	CASSVEYGDRENTGELFF	TGTGCCAGCAGCGTAGAGTATGGGGACAGGGAGAACACCGGGGAGCTGTTTTTT
NA	NA	TRBV5-1	TRBJ1-6	CASTYGPGRVDSPLHF	TGCGCCAGCACTTATGGGCCGGGCAGGGTAGATTCACCCCTCCACTTT
NA	NA	TRBV5-5	TRBJ2-3	CASSPDSSTDTQYF	TGTGCCAGCAGCCCTGACTCCAGCACAGATACGCAGTATTTT
TRBD1	NA	TRBV7-6	TRBJ2-7	CASSSITGTGSYEQYF	TGTGCCAGCAGCTCAATTACCGGGACAGGATCCTACGAGCAGTACTTC
NA	NA	TRBV19	TRBJ2-2	CASSRQGSNTGELFF	TGTGCCAGTAGTAGGCAGGGGTCGAACACCGGGGAGCTGTTTTTT
TRBD1	NA	TRBV28	TRBJ1-5	CASSSSGTGMGPQHF	TGTGCCAGCAGTTCCTCCGGGACAGGGATGGGACCCCAGCATTTT
TRBD2	NA	TRBV28	TRBJ2-7	CASSFGLAIYEQYF	TGTGCCAGCAGTTTCGGACTAGCGATATACGAGCAGTACTTC
NA	NA	TRBV7-3	TRBJ2-2	CASSLGQGYTGELFF	TGTGCCAGCAGCTTAGGGCAGGGCTACACCGGGGAGCTGTTTTTT
NA	NA	TRBV13	TRBJ2-1	CASSSKRYEQFF	TGTGCCAGCAGCTCAAAGCGTTATGAGCAGTTCTTC
TRBD1	once	TRBV18	TRBJ1-1	CASSPGQGGNTEAFF	TGTGCCAGCTCACCGGGACAGGGGGGAAACACTGAAGCTTTCTTT
NA	few	TRBV30	TRBJ1-1	CAWSRGLNTEAFF	TGTGCCTGGAGCCGGGGATTAAACACTGAAGCTTTCTTT
NA	NA	TRBV3-1/TRBV3-2	TRBJ1-2	CASSQETGIYGYTF	TGTGCCAGCAGCCAAGAAACAGGGATCTATGGCTACACCTTC
NA	NA	TRBV6-1	TRBJ1-4	CASSERAGAKLFF	TGTGCCAGCAGTGAACGCGCAGGGGCAAAACTGTTTTTT
NA	NA	TRBV15	TRBJ2-2	CATSRWDTEGTGELFF	TGTGCCACCAGCAGATGGGACACCGAGGGGACCGGGGAGCTGTTTTTT
TRBD1	NA	TRBV5-1	TRBJ2-3	CASSSGQGAALDTQYF	TGCGCCAGCAGCTCGGGACAGGGGGCTGCGTTAGATACGCAGTATTTT
NA	NA	TRBV25-1	TRBJ1-1	CASTPGGNTEAFF	TGTGCCAGCACCCCGGGGGGGAACACTGAAGCTTTCTTT
NA	NA	TRBV7-8	TRBJ2-7	CASRSLAGPYEQYF	TGTGCCAGCCGGAGTTTAGCAGGGCCCTACGAGCAGTACTTC
TRBD1	NA	TRBV27	TRBJ2-7	CASSPGTGDSYEQYF	TGTGCCAGCAGTCCCGGGACAGGGGACTCCTACGAGCAGTACTTC
NA	NA	TRBV3-1/TRBV3-2	TRBJ1-4	CASSQVGGREKLFF	TGTGCCAGCAGCCAAGTGGGAGGCAGGGAAAAACTGTTTTTT
NA	few	TRBV10-3	TRBJ1-2	CAISELSGSGYTF	TGTGCCATCAGTGAGTTGAGTGGTAGCGGCTACACCTTC
TRBD1	NA	TRBV18	TRBJ2-3	CASSPRKGGGDTQYF	TGTGCCAGCTCTCCCCGTAAAGGGGGCGGAGATACGCAGTATTTT
TRBD1	NA	TRBV5-4	TRBJ1-2	CASSPDRGPAGSLYGYTF	TGTGCCAGCAGCCCGGACAGGGGGCCAGCTGGCTCTCTCTATGGCTACACCTTC
NA	NA	TRBV19	TRBJ2-3	CASSIGPDTQYF	TGTGCCAGTAGTATAGGGCCAGATACGCAGTATTTT
NA	NA	TRBV11-2	TRBJ2-5	CASSLAGFNRETQYF	TGTGCCAGCAGCTTAGCAGGATTCAATCGAGAGACCCAGTACTTC
NA	few	TRBV21-1	TRBJ1-2	CASSKRGEPRANYGYTF	TGTGCCAGCAGCAAACGGGGGGAGCCTCGAGCTAACTATGGCTACACCTTC
TRBD2	NA	TRBV4-2	TRBJ2-7	CASSQKGTSGPSYEQYF	TGTGCCAGCAGCCAAAAGGGGACTAGCGGTCCCTCCTACGAGCAGTACTTC
TRBD1	NA	TRBV2	TRBJ2-4	CASSDRWTGTDIQYF	TGTGCCAGCAGTGACAGATGGACAGGGACTGACATTCAGTACTTC
NA	NA	TRBV9	TRBJ1-6	CASSPRQHPPLHF	TGTGCCAGCAGCCCCCGACAACACCCACCCCTCCACTTT
TRBD1	NA	TRBV5-1	TRBJ1-6	CASSLGGQGFDSPLHF	TGCGCCAGCAGCTTGGGAGGACAGGGGTTCGATTCACCCCTCCACTTT
TRBD1	few	TRBV9	TRBJ1-2	CASSVRGDRVYGYTF	TGTGCCAGCAGCGTGAGGGGGGACAGGGTTTATGGCTACACCTTC
TRBD1	NA	TRBV4-1	TRBJ2-1	CASSPNSGQGANNEQFF	TGCGCCAGCAGCCCTAATTCGGGACAGGGGGCGAACAATGAGCAGTTCTTC
NA	NA	TRBV27	TRBJ2-2	CASSWEHTGELFF	TGTGCCAGCAGTTGGGAGCACACCGGGGAGCTGTTTTTT
NA	NA	TRBV19	TRBJ1-2	CASSIGLRYGYTF	TGTGCCAGTAGTATAGGGCTCCGATATGGCTACACCTTC
NA	NA	TRBV29-1	TRBJ1-1	CSVEAELNTEAFF	TGCAGCGTTGAAGCTGAGTTGAACACTGAAGCTTTCTTT
TRBD1	NA	TRBV25-1	TRBJ2-7	CASHRKRQGAVYEQYF	TGTGCCAGTCACCGTAAACGACAGGGGGCCGTCTACGAGCAGTACTTC
NA	NA	TRBV9	TRBJ1-5	CASSLDINQPQHF	TGTGCCAGCAGCTTGGACATTAATCAGCCCCAGCATTTT
NA	NA	TRBV18	TRBJ1-5	CASSQQGLAQPQHF	TGTGCCAGCTCGCAACAGGGTTTGGCTCAGCCCCAGCATTTT
NA	NA	TRBV14	TRBJ1-1	CASSQVGGSEAFF	TGTGCCAGCAGCCAAGTTGGCGGGTCTGAAGCTTTCTTT
TRBD1	NA	TRBV18	TRBJ1-4	CASSPPETGGVEKLFF	TGTGCCAGCTCACCACCGGAAACAGGGGGGGTTGAAAAACTGTTTTTT
NA	NA	TRBV3-1/TRBV3-2	TRBJ2-1	CASSPPGGEQFF	TGTGCCAGCAGCCCACCAGGTGGGGAGCAGTTCTTC
TRBD1	NA	TRBV29-1	TRBJ2-3	CSVGTGSTDTQYF	TGCAGCGTCGGGACAGGGAGCACAGATACGCAGTATTTT
NA	NA	TRBV5-1	TRBJ1-1	CANRTRGTEAFF	TGCGCCAACCGGACAAGGGGCACTGAAGCTTTCTTT